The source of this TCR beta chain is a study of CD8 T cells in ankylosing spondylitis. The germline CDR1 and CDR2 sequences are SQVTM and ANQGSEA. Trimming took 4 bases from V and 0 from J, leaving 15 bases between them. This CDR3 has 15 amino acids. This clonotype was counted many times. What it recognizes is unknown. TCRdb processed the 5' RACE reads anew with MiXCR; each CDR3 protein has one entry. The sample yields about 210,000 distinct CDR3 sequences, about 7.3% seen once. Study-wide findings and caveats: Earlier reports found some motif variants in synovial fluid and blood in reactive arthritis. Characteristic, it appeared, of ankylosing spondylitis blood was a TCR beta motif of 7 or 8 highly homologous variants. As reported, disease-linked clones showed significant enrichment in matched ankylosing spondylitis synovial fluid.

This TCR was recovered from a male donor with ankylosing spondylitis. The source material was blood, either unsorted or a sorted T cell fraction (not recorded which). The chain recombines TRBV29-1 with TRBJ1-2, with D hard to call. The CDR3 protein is CSVGTQRATNYGYTF. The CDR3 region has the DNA TGCAGCGTTGGAACGCAGAGGGCTACTAACTATGGCTACACCTTC.